The rows below give T cell receptor beta chains drawn from one sample of a study of response to subunit inactivated influenza vaccine. TCRdb recomputed calls from the RT-PCR reads with MiXCR, one row per CDR3 protein. The sample includes about 520,000 distinct CDR3 sequences, around 25% of them seen just once. The source was CD4+ T cells sorted from PBMCs, collected roughly 5 days after vaccination. The origin of the receptors is a man aged 45-65 years who received an inactivated influenza vaccine. Both conserved end residues are part of each CDR3. D genes are given only for firm matches. Rows may omit the clone size; those that give it use once, few, many or a size class.

V,D,size,J,DNA,CDR3
TRBV12-3/TRBV12-4,-,few,TRBJ2-3,TGTGCCAGCAGCTTAGGCCGGGGGTCGATAGATACGCAGTATTTT,CASSLGRGSIDTQYF
TRBV7-9,-,-,TRBJ2-5,TGTGCCAGCAGCTTAGCAGGAGGGGATGCGGCCCAGTACTTC,CASSLAGGDAAQYF
TRBV29-1,-,-,TRBJ1-4,TGCAGCGTTGCGGCTCAGGGGAGTGAAAAACTGTTTTTT,CSVAAQGSEKLFF
TRBV4-1,TRBD1,many,TRBJ2-3,TGCGCCAGCAGCCAAGCCCCTACAGGGGCCAGCACAGATACGCAGTATTTT,CASSQAPTGASTDTQYF
TRBV20-1,-,few,TRBJ2-3,TGCAGTGCCAGTAGGGTGGCCACAGATACGCAGTATTTT,CSASRVATDTQYF
TRBV28,TRBD2,few,TRBJ2-1,TGTGCCAGCAGCCCCCTCTATAGCGGGAGGGTAAATGAGCAGTTCTTC,CASSPLYSGRVNEQFF
TRBV4-1,TRBD1,-,TRBJ2-1,TGCGCCAGCAGCCAACTGACAGGGCCGAAACCCTACAATGAGCAGTTCTTC,CASSQLTGPKPYNEQFF
TRBV10-3,-,few,TRBJ1-4,TGTGCCATCAGTGAGTCTGGGAGACTCAATGAAAAACTGTTTTTT,CAISESGRLNEKLFF
TRBV6-5,-,-,TRBJ1-5,TGTGCCAGCAGTTACATTCAGAGTCGGAGCAATCAGCCCCAGCATTTT,CASSYIQSRSNQPQHF
TRBV14,-,-,TRBJ2-5,TGTGCCAGCAGCCAGATACAGGGAAGTCAAAAGACCCAGTACTTC,CASSQIQGSQKTQYF
TRBV11-2,TRBD2,-,TRBJ2-1,TGTGCCAGCAGCTTATGGGCAGGAGTCGGACTAGCGGGAGTTGGTGAGCAGTTCTTC,CASSLWAGVGLAGVGEQFF
TRBV12-3/TRBV12-4,-,-,TRBJ2-3,TGTGCCAGTAAGGGGCAGGCCCTTAGCACAGATACGCAGTATTTT,CASKGQALSTDTQYF
TRBV7-9,-,-,TRBJ2-7,TGTGCCAGCCAGCCAACAAGCCGGGACCAGTCCTACGAGCAGTACTTC,CASQPTSRDQSYEQYF
TRBV10-2,TRBD1,-,TRBJ1-3,TGCGCCAGCAGTGATATCGGGACAGGGTCTGGAAACACCATATATTTT,CASSDIGTGSGNTIYF
TRBV10-3,-,-,TRBJ2-7,TGTGCCATCAGTGATTCCGGTTACGAGCAGTACTTC,CAISDSGYEQYF
TRBV29-1,-,few,TRBJ2-7,TGCAGCGTTGTAGTCGGGAGCACCTACGAGCAGTACTTC,CSVVVGSTYEQYF
TRBV5-1,TRBD1,-,TRBJ2-2,TGCGCCAGCAGCATCCAACCGGGACAGGGGTCCCCCGGGGAGCTGTTTTTT,CASSIQPGQGSPGELFF
TRBV20-1,TRBD1,-,TRBJ2-7,TGCAGTGCTAGTAGGACAGGGACCTATGATGAGCAGTACTTC,CSASRTGTYDEQYF
TRBV11-2,-,-,TRBJ2-3,TGTGCCAGCAGCTTAGGGTCATGGCGGGGGCCCCCCACAGATACGCAGTATTTT,CASSLGSWRGPPTDTQYF
TRBV6-2/TRBV6-3,-,-,TRBJ2-6,TGTGCCAGCAGTTCCCGAGGGGGTGGGACTCTATTCTCTGGGGCCAACGTCCTGACTTTC,CASSSRGGGTLFSGANVLTF
TRBV24-1,-,few,TRBJ2-1,TGTGCCACCAGTGGGATATCGTTCGGAAATGAGCAGTTCTTC,CATSGISFGNEQFF
TRBV6-2/TRBV6-3,-,few,TRBJ1-1,TGTGCCAGCAGACCCCAGGGGAGGACTGAAGCTTTCTTT,CASRPQGRTEAFF
TRBV4-2,-,-,TRBJ2-4,TGTGCCAGCAGCCCCGGTGGCGGGTCAGGGAAAAACATTCAGTACTTC,CASSPGGGSGKNIQYF
TRBV20-1,-,few,TRBJ1-2,TGCAGTGCTAGTGGGGGGAGCTATGGCTACACCTTC,CSASGGSYGYTF
TRBV20-1,-,few,TRBJ2-1,TGCAGTGCTAGAGATTGGGGCTCCCACAATGAGCAGTTCTTC,CSARDWGSHNEQFF
TRBV11-2,TRBD2,few,TRBJ2-3,TGTGCCAGCAGCTTAGACCTAGCGGGAGGAAGAAGGGATACGCAGTATTTT,CASSLDLAGGRRDTQYF